This TCR beta chain was identified in a study of blood T cell repertoires in COVID-19. Germline V gives CDR1 MNHEY, CDR2 SMNVEV (reference sequence). The CDR3 extends over 15 amino acids. After removal of 5 bases from V and 5 bases from J, the junction contained 8 bases not matched to a gene. Method: immunoSEQ multiplex PCR; TCRdb's copy keeps in-frame clones and lacks some. The repertoire holds 210,000 or so clones, about 92% seen once, with around 1.2% in the top ten. The source material was peripheral blood. This clonotype originated in a man aged 25 to 40 with acute or convalescent COVID-19. This chain connects TRBV27 to TRBJ2-7; 11 nucleotides align to TRBD1. The CDR3, as DNA: TGTGCCAGCAGTCCTCGGACAGGGGGCTTCAACGAGCAGTACTTC. This encodes CASSPRTGGFNEQYF.